The entry below describes one T cell receptor beta chain. Its target is unknown. One entry per CDR3 protein results from TCRdb running MiXCR on the reads. Of 650,000 to 850,000 distinct CDR3 sequences in the sample, about 29% were seen once. The germline CDR1 and CDR2 sequences are SGHRS and YFSETQ. V lost 4 bases and J lost 6, with 16 bases in between. The CDR3 has 15 residues. The sample comes from a study of T cell repertoires in cytomegalovirus infection. Looking at the study overall: Public TCR beta signatures provided an indication of both CMV infection and a matching HLA type.

Study conclusions and caveats: Across the ex vivo response, the dominant clonotypes were HLA-C-restricted CMV-specific TCR beta clonotypes. Cumulative frequency (of public TCR beta family members) identified carriers of CMV plus the relevant HLA.

J is TRBJ2-2 and V is TRBV5-1; D ambiguous. The sample consisted of cultured CD8+ T cells from PBMCs, taken from culture after CMV antigen stimulation. This TCR came from a human donor in good health (CMV status not recorded). Some clones in this sample may be carry-over from other donors' samples. As DNA, the CDR3 is TGCGCCAGCAGCCCCTGGGCGAGTGAAGCCGGGGAGCTGTTTTTT. This translates into CASSPWASEAGELFF. Complete variable domain (other parts from reference TRBV5-1 and TRBJ2-2): KAGVTQTPRYLIKTRGQQVTLSCSPISGHRSVSWYQQTPGQGLQFLFEYFSETQRNKGNFPGRFSGRQFSNSRSEMNVSTLELGDSALYLCASSPWASEAGELFFGEGSRLTVL.